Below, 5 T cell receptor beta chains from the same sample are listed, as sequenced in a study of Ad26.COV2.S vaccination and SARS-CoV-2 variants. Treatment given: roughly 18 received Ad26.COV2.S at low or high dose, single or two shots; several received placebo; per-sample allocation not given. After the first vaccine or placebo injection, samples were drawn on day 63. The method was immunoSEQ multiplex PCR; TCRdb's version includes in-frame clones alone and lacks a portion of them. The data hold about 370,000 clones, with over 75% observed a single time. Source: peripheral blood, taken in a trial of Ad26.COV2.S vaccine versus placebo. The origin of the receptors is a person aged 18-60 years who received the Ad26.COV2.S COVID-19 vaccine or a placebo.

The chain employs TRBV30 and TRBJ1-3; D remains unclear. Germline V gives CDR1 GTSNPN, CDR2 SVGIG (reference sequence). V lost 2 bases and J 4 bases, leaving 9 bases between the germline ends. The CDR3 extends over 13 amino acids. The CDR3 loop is CAWSIQPGNTIYF. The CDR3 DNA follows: TGTGCCTGGAGTATACAACCAGGAAACACCATATATTTT.

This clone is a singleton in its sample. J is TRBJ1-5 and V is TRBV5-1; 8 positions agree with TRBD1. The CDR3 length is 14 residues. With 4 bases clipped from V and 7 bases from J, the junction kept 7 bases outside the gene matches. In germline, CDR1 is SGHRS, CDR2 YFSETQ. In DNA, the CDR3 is TGCGCCAGCAGCCCCGACAGGGGCGGGCAGCCCCAGCATTTT. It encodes CASSPDRGGQPQHF.

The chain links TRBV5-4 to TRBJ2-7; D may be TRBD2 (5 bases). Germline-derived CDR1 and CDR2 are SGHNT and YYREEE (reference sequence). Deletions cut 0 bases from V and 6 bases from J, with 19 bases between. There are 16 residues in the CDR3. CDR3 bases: TGTGCCAGCAGCTTGGGAACCAAACCCACTAGGAGCGAGCAGTACTTC. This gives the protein CASSLGTKPTRSEQYF.

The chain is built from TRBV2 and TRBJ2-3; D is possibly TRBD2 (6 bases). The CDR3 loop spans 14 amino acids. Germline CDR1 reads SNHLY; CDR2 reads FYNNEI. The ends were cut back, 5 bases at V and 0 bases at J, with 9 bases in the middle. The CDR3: CASSRGTSTDTQYF. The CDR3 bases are TGTGCCAGCAGTCGAGGGACTAGCACAGATACGCAGTATTTT.

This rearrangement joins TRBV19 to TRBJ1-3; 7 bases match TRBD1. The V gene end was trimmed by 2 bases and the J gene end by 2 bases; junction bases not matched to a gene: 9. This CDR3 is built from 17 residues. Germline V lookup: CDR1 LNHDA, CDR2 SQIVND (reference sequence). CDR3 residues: CASSIIGHRGTGNTIYF. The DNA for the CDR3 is TGTGCCAGTAGTATAATAGGACACAGGGGCACTGGAAACACCATATATTTT.